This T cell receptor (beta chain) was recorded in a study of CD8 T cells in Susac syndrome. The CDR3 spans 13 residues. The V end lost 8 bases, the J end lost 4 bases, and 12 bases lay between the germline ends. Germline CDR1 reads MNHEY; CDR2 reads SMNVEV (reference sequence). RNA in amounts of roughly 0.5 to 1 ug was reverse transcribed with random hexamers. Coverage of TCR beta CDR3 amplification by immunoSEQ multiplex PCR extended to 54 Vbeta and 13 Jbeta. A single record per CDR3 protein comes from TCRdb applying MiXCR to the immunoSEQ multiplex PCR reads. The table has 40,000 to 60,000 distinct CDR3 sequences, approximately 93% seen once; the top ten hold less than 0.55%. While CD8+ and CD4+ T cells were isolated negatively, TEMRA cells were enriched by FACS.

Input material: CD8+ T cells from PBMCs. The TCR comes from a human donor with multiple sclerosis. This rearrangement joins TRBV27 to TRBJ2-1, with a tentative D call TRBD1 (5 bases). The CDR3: CASGQGIYNEQFF. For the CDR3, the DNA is TGTGCCAGCGGGCAGGGTATATACAATGAGCAGTTCTTC.